The T cell receptor beta chain described here comes from a study of blood T cell repertoires in COVID-19. Profiling relied on immunoSEQ multiplex PCR, and the TCRdb table lists in-frame clones only, not all of them. The table includes about 190,000 clones, over 75% detected once. CDR1 MNHEY and CDR2 SVGAGI come from the germline V gene. V was shortened by 7 bases and J by 4 bases, with 16 bases between the two germline ends. The CDR3 sequence is 14 residues long. The sequence was collected from a woman aged 50 to 65 with acute or convalescent COVID-19. This chain connects TRBV6-5 to TRBJ1-1; D remains unclear. What was sequenced was peripheral blood. CDR3 in DNA: TGTGCCAGCATCAGCCCTGGCAGGATCACTGAAGCTTTCTTT. This translates into CASISPGRITEAFF.